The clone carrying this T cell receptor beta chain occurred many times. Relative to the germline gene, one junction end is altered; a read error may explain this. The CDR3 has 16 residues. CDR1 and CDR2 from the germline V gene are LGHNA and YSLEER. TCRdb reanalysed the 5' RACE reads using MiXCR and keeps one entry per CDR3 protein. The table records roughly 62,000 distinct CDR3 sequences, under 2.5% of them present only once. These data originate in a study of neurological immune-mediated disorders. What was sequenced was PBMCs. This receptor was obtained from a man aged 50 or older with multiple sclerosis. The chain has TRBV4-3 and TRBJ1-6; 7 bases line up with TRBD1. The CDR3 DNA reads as TGCGCCAGCAGCCAAGATACTTCGGCAGGGGGTGGAACCCTCAACTTT. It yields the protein CASSQDTSAGGGTLNF.